This entry lists 30 T cell receptor beta chains sequenced from one sample in a study of CD8 T cells in ankylosing spondylitis. TCRdb re-derived calls from the 5' RACE reads in MiXCR, one entry per CDR3 protein. The profile shows approximately 140,000 distinct CDR3 sequences, about 8% of them singletons. Sequencing was done on a sample of synovial fluid, either unsorted or a sorted T cell fraction (not recorded which). These receptors originate from a male donor with ankylosing spondylitis.

The chain combines TRBV11-2 with TRBJ2-2; tentative D call: TRBD1 (5 bases). Germline CDR1 SGHAT, CDR2 FQNNGV. The CDR3 runs 17 residues. Between the trimmed V and J ends, which lost 5 bases and 5 bases, there was a span of 21 bases. CDR3 loop: CASSPPWGFLLTGELFF. Here the CDR3 DNA reads TGTGCCAGCAGCCCACCTTGGGGCTTCCTACTTACCGGGGAGCTGTTTTTT.

This clonotype was observed many times. This sequence joins TRBV20-1 and TRBJ1-1; D not certain. Per germline, CDR1 DFQATT and CDR2 SNEGSKA (reference sequence). This CDR3 comprises 16 residues. Trimming shortened V by 3 bases and J by 1 base, and 18 bases separated the two germline ends. This CDR3 reads CSASTWTGRTNTEAFF. For the CDR3, the DNA is TGCAGTGCTAGTACTTGGACGGGCAGAACGAACACTGAAGCTTTCTTT.

The rearrangement uses TRBV28 and TRBJ1-5; unclear D gene. The V and J ends lost 3 bases and 1 base respectively, with 10 bases between them. Germline V gives CDR1 MDHEN, CDR2 SYDVKM. This CDR3 has 15 amino acids. CDR3 amino acids: CASSLLQSSNQPQHF. The CDR3 nucleotides are TGTGCCAGCAGTTTGTTACAGTCAAGCAATCAGCCCCAGCATTTT.

This clonotype appeared many times. The V and J genes are TRBV29-1 and TRBJ1-2; D uncertain. CDR1 is SQVTM, CDR2 ANQGSEA, per germline. Trimming left V 1 base short and J 7 bases short, with 7 bases between. This CDR3 has 11 amino acids. The CDR3 bases are TGCAGCGTTGAAGTACCGGGTGGCTACACCTTC. Amino acid sequence: CSVEVPGGYTF.

This clonotype was detected only a few times. The chain couples TRBV20-1 to TRBJ2-1; 9 bases agree with TRBD2. The V gene end was trimmed by 6 bases and the J gene end by 3 bases; junction bases not matched to a gene: 12. CDR1 DFQATT and CDR2 SNEGSKA come from the germline V gene (reference sequence). There are 16 residues in the CDR3. In nucleotides, the CDR3 is TGCAGTGCCCCTCATTTCGGCGGGAGGGACTACAATGAGCAGTTCTTC. It specifies CSAPHFGGRDYNEQFF.

This clonotype occurred many times. The chain couples TRBV5-4 to TRBJ2-7, with 10 bases matching TRBD2. This CDR3 spans 13 amino acids. The ends lost 3 bases at V and 6 bases at J; junction bases unmatched: 3. The V gene's germline CDR1 is SGHNT and CDR2 YYREEE (reference sequence). CDR3 DNA sequence: TGTGCCAGCAGCTCCGGGACTAGCGTCGAGCAGTACTTC. Translating gives CASSSGTSVEQYF.

This clonotype was counted many times. The chain couples TRBV20-1 to TRBJ1-1; possibly TRBD1 for D (5 bases). The ends were cut back, 1 base at V and 0 bases at J, with 12 bases in the middle. The CDR3 totals 15 residues. Per germline, CDR1 DFQATT and CDR2 SNEGSKA (reference sequence). CDR3 nucleotides: TGCAGTGCTAGAGTAAGAGACAGAATGAACACTGAAGCTTTCTTT. Residues: CSARVRDRMNTEAFF.

This clonotype has a count of ten or more. The chain joins TRBV20-1 to TRBJ1-2; 12 nucleotides agree with TRBD1. The V gene's germline CDR1 is DFQATT and CDR2 SNEGSKA (reference sequence). The CDR3 is 16 amino acids. Trimming removed 6 bases from V and 5 bases from J; junction bases left unmatched: 13. DNA for the CDR3: TGCAGTGCACCGCCGGGACAGGGGGCGCAAAAGTATGGCTACACCTTC. It encodes CSAPPGQGAQKYGYTF.

This chain links TRBV5-1 with TRBJ1-2; D is unresolved. The germline V and J ends were trimmed by 7 bases and 2 bases, with 18 bases remaining between them. The germline V gene encodes CDR1 SGHRS and CDR2 YFSETQ. This CDR3 region has 15 residues. The CDR3 DNA is TGCGCCAGCTCGGCGTCGGGCGCCACCAACTATGGCTACACCTTC. Translating gives CASSASGATNYGYTF.

Only a few counts were recorded for this clonotype. The chain recombines TRBV4-2 with TRBJ1-1; D call uncertain. V was clipped by 1 base and J by 5 bases, with 14 bases between them. Germline assignment: CDR1 LGHNA and CDR2 YNFKEQ. The CDR3 runs 15 residues. CDR3 in amino acids: CASSQATSRRTEAFF. CDR3 bases: TGTGCCAGCAGCCAAGCCACCAGTCGGAGAACTGAAGCTTTCTTT.

The gene calls are TRBV5-1 and TRBJ2-2; D ambiguous. CDR3 size: 14 residues. Germline lookup yields CDR1 SGHRS and CDR2 YFSETQ. V lost 5 bases and J lost 1, with 9 bases in between. The CDR3 spells CASRHQRNTGELFF. The CDR3 DNA sequence: TGCGCCAGCAGGCATCAGCGGAACACCGGGGAGCTGTTTTTT.

This clonotype has ten or more counts. The chain employs TRBV28 and TRBJ2-7; D uncertain. Trimming took 7 bases from V and 2 from J, leaving 9 bases between them. The CDR3 spans 12 residues. CDR1 is MDHEN and CDR2 is SYDVKM in the germline V gene. The CDR3 protein is CASKDNTYEQYF. CDR3 DNA: TGTGCCAGCAAAGACAACACCTACGAGCAGTACTTC.

A word on this clonotype: This may be a read error, as it is one base from a much larger clone. The chain has TRBV4-2 and TRBJ2-3; 8 positions agree with TRBD2. The CDR3 has 16 residues. Germline CDR1 is LGHNA and CDR2 is YNFKEQ. The junction had 6 bases not matched to a gene; V was cut back by 0 bases and J by 4 bases. The CDR3 DNA reads TGTGCCAGCAGCCAAGATCGATCGGGAGGGGCAGATACGCAGTATTTT. It yields the protein CASSQDRSGGADTQYF.

The sample holds many counts of this clonotype. The rearrangement uses TRBV7-9 and TRBJ1-1; possible D gene TRBD1, 6 bases. From germline, CDR1 is SEHNR and CDR2 FQNEAQ (reference sequence). The CDR3 spans 15 residues. V lost 5 bases and J 4 bases, leaving 17 bases between the germline ends. The CDR3 nucleotides read TGTGCCAGCAGCCCATTGGGACACAGCTCCACTGAAGCTTTCTTT. It is translated as CASSPLGHSSTEAFF.

This clonotype was found many times. This sequence joins TRBV27 and TRBJ1-6; 7 bases fit TRBD1. The CDR3 sequence is 15 residues long. The ends lost 4 bases at V and 4 bases at J; junction bases unmatched: 4. The V gene's germline CDR1 is MNHEY and CDR2 SMNVEV (reference sequence). CDR3 amino acids: CASSSLGQYNSPLHF. The CDR3 DNA is TGTGCCAGCAGTTCCTTGGGACAGTATAATTCACCCCTCCACTTT.

The rearrangement uses TRBV20-1 and TRBJ2-3; D unresolved. This CDR3 comprises 14 residues. V lost 6 bases, J lost 3 bases, and 16 bases lay in between. Germline CDR1 DFQATT, CDR2 SNEGSKA (reference sequence). CDR3 nucleotides: TGCAGTGCCTATCGGACCGGTTTGACAGATACGCAGTATTTT. Translating it yields CSAYRTGLTDTQYF.

V is TRBV5-4 and J is TRBJ2-5; D call uncertain. V was cut by 4 bases and J by 5 bases, with 9 bases left in between. This CDR3 region has 12 residues. Germline-derived CDR1 and CDR2 are SGHNT and YYREEE (reference sequence). CDR3 protein: CASSPGPETQYF. CDR3 nucleotide sequence: TGTGCCAGCAGCCCCGGTCCCGAGACCCAGTACTTC.

For the CDR3, the DNA is TGCGCCAGCAGCCGGACTACAACGAACACTGAAGCTTTCTTT. It specifies CASSRTTTNTEAFF. The chain is built from TRBV5-1 and TRBJ1-1, with D uncertain. This CDR3 contains 14 residues. Germline lookup yields CDR1 SGHRS and CDR2 YFSETQ. Trimming took off 4 bases at V and 1 base at J, with 11 bases between the two ends.

In its sample, this clonotype was seen many times. The gene calls are TRBV20-1 and TRBJ2-5; D call uncertain. The germline V and J ends were trimmed by 1 base and 1 base, with 10 bases remaining between them. CDR1 and CDR2 from the germline V gene are DFQATT and SNEGSKA (reference sequence). This CDR3 has 14 residues. CDR3: CSARAGRLQETQYF. CDR3 nucleotides: TGCAGTGCTAGAGCAGGCCGGCTCCAAGAGACCCAGTACTTC.

The chain joins TRBV15 to TRBJ2-1; 9 nucleotides align to TRBD2. J was trimmed by 6 bases and V by 3 bases; bases with no gene match: 12. This CDR3 comprises 17 residues. Germline loops: CDR1 LNHNV, CDR2 YYDKDF (reference sequence). CDR3 DNA: TGTGCCACCAGCAGGGTCCAGGGACTAGCTTGGTCCAATGAGCAGTTCTTC. It encodes CATSRVQGLAWSNEQFF.

This clonotype was counted at least ten times. The J gene is TRBJ2-2, the V gene TRBV5-1; TRBD2 agrees at 12 bases. The J segment lost 4 bases and the V segment lost 8 bases, leaving 6 bases of the junction unmatched. The CDR3 is 15 residues long. Germline assignment: CDR1 SGHRS and CDR2 YFSETQ. This chain's CDR3 is CASAGTSGPTGELFF. The CDR3 DNA sequence: TGCGCCAGTGCCGGGACTAGCGGGCCCACCGGGGAGCTGTTTTTT.

A few counts support this clonotype. CDR3 in amino acids: CSALRATMNTEAFF. CDR3 in DNA: TGCAGTGCCCTAAGGGCCACCATGAACACTGAAGCTTTCTTT. The chain combines TRBV20-1 with TRBJ1-1; no reliable D call. Germline CDR1 DFQATT, CDR2 SNEGSKA (reference sequence). V was cut by 6 bases and J by 0 bases, with 14 bases left in between. The CDR3 covers 14 residues.

This clonotype was counted between two and nine times. As DNA, the CDR3 is TGTGCCAGCAGCGTGGGGGGAGGCAATGAGCAGTTCTTC. Its protein is CASSVGGGNEQFF. This chain uses TRBV2 with TRBJ2-1, with D tentatively TRBD2 (6 bases). This CDR3 comprises 13 residues. Germline CDR1 reads SNHLY; CDR2 reads FYNNEI. The V and J ends lost 6 bases and 6 bases respectively, with 12 bases between them.

This clonotype was seen once. V and J are TRBV5-6 and TRBJ2-7, with 12 bases fitting TRBD1. Germline V CDR1 and CDR2: SGHDT, YYEEEE. V trimming: 3 bases; J trimming: 4 bases; junction bases outside the gene matches: 8. This CDR3 region has 16 residues. The CDR3 bases are TGTGCCAGCAGCTCACCGGGACAGGGGGCTTCTTACGAGCAGTACTTC. Protein sequence: CASSSPGQGASYEQYF.

This clonotype was seen repeatedly, ten times or more. This chain connects TRBV12-3 or TRBV12-4 to TRBJ1-6; tentatively, D is TRBD1 (6 bases). With 6 bases removed from V and 3 bases from J, the gap between germline ends came to 12 bases. CDR3 length: 15 residues. The CDR3 nucleotides are TGTGCCAGCAGCAGGACAGATTTCTATAATTCACCCCTCCACTTT. Protein: CASSRTDFYNSPLHF.

This clonotype was observed a handful of times. The chain is built from TRBV6-5 and TRBJ2-1; D possibly corresponds to TRBD1 (5 bases). Between the trimmed V and J ends, which lost 2 bases and 2 bases, there was a span of 7 bases. The germline gives CDR1 MNHEY, CDR2 SVGAGI. The CDR3 length is 14 residues. The CDR3 DNA follows: TGTGCCAGCAGTTACCAGGGCCCCTACAATGAGCAGTTCTTC. This sequence encodes CASSYQGPYNEQFF.

The rearrangement links TRBV5-1 to TRBJ2-6, with 11 bases identical to TRBD1. J gave up 0 bases and V 0 bases, and 2 bases lay outside the gene matches. Germline values: CDR1 SGHRS, CDR2 YFSETQ. The CDR3 has 18 residues. CDR3 DNA: TGCGCCAGCAGCTTGGGAGGGACAGGGGGCTCTGGGGCCAACGTCCTGACTTTC. Its translation is CASSLGGTGGSGANVLTF.

This clonotype was counted between two and nine times. The chain couples TRBV6-2 or TRBV6-3 to TRBJ2-1; D is ambiguous. V was trimmed by 5 bases and J by 2 bases, leaving 13 bases between them. The germline CDR1 and CDR2 sequences are MNHEY and SVGEGT. The CDR3 is made up of 15 amino acids. In DNA form, the CDR3 reads TGTGCCAGCAGTGACCTCGGACGGCCCTACAATGAGCAGTTCTTC. As protein: CASSDLGRPYNEQFF.

This clonotype was seen a few times. The chain carries TRBV7-2 and TRBJ1-2; 7 bases agree with TRBD1. J lost 8 bases, V lost 4 bases, and 7 bases had no gene match. Germline V gene sequence: CDR1 SGHTA, CDR2 FQGNSA. The CDR3 has 13 amino acids. The CDR3 nucleotides read TGTGCCAGCAGCTGGGTCCAGGGACAGGGCTACACCTTC. Translated, it gives CASSWVQGQGYTF. Using reference TRBV7-2 and TRBJ1-2 for the parts outside the CDR3, the full variable domain is GAGVSQSPSNKVTEKGKDVELRCDPISGHTALYWYRQSLGQGLEFLIYFQGNSAPDKSGLPSDRFSAERTGGSVSTLTIQRTQQEDSAVYLCASSWVQGQGYTFGSGTRLTVV.

The chain is built from TRBV18 and TRBJ2-1; 9 nucleotides agree with TRBD1. Germline trimming cut 3 bases from V and 13 bases from J; bases unmatched to any gene: 13. CDR1 KGHSH and CDR2 LQKENI come from the germline V gene. The CDR3 consists of 15 residues. The CDR3 coding sequence is TGTGCCAGCTCACCCGGAGGGGACAGGGTTCCCCTCCAGTTCTTC. Translation gives CASSPGGDRVPLQFF. The complete variable domain, with remaining parts taken from reference TRBV18 and TRBJ2-1, reads NAGVMQNPRHLVRRRGQEARLRCSPMKGHSHVYWYRQLPEEGLKFMVYLQKENIIDESGMPKERFSAEFPKEGPSILRIQQVVRGDSAAYFCASSPGGDRVPLQFFGPGTRLTVL.